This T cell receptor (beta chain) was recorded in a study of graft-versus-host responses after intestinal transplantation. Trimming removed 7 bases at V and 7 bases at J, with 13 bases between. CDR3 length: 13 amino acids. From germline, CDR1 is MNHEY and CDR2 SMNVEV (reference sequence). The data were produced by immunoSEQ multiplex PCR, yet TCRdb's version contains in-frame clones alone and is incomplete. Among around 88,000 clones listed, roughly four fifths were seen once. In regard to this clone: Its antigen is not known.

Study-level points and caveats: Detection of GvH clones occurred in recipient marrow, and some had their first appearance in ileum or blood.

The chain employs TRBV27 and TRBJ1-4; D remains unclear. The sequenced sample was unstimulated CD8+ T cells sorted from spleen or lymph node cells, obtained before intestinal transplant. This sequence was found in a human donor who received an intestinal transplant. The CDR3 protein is CASKSGRVEKLFF. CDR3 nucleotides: TGTGCCAGCAAGTCTGGCCGGGTTGAAAAACTGTTTTTT.